The clone carrying this T cell receptor (beta chain) has only a few counts. This record belongs to a study of control samples from healthy donors and cancer patients. V lost 5 bases, J lost 3 bases, and 13 bases lay in between. The CDR3 is 14 amino acids. The germline V gene has CDR1 KGHDR and CDR2 SFDVKD. Some clones are missing from TCRdb's copy, which holds only in-frame ones; the method was immunoSEQ multiplex PCR. The table shows about 77,000 clones, with over 80% occurring only once. The TCR was taken from a woman in her sixties or seventies in good health. The rearrangement links TRBV24-1 to TRBJ2-7; D uncertain. The source material was blood. The DNA of the CDR3 is TGTGCCACCAGTGTACCAAGCAGAAGCTACGAGCAGTACTTC. Translated: CATSVPSRSYEQYF.